The present entry profiles one TCR beta chain with its context. Trimming cost V 6 bases and J 0 bases, with 10 bases left between them. The V gene's germline CDR1 is SQVTM and CDR2 ANQGSEA. The CDR3 has 13 residues. The data are from a study of OX40 agonist ivuxolimab in advanced cancers. Repertoires were generated with immunoSEQ multiplex PCR, while TCRdb's copy carries only in-frame clones and drops some. The data show some 99,000 clones, with 90% seen just once and around 1.5% held by the top ten. This clonotype was obtained from an adult with an advanced solid tumor such as melanoma, head and neck, liver or kidney cancer. The sample consisted of CD4+ or CD8+ T cells sorted from blood, taken in a trial of the OX40 agonist ivuxolimab. The chain is built from TRBV29-1 and TRBJ2-3, with D maybe TRBD1 (6 bases). Here the CDR3 DNA reads TGCAGCGTGGACAGAGCTAGCACAGATACGCAGTATTTT. Its protein product is CSVDRASTDTQYF.